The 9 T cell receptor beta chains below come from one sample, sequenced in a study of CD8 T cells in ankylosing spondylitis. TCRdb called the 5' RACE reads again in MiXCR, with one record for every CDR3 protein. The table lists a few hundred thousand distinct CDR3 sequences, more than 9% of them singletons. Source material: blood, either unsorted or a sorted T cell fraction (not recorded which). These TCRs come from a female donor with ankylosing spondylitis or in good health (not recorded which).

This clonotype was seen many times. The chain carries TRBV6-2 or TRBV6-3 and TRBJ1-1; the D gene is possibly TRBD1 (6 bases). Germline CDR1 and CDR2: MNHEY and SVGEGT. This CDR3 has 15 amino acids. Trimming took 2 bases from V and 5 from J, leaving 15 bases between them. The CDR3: CASSYLGTRGTEAFF. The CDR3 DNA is TGTGCCAGCAGTTACCTTGGGACAAGAGGGACTGAAGCTTTCTTT.

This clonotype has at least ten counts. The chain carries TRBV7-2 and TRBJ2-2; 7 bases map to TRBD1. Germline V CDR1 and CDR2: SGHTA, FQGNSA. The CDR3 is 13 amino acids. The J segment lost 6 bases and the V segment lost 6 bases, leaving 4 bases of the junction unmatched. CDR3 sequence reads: CASRPTGAGELFF. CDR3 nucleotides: TGTGCCAGCAGGCCCACAGGGGCCGGGGAGCTGTTTTTT.

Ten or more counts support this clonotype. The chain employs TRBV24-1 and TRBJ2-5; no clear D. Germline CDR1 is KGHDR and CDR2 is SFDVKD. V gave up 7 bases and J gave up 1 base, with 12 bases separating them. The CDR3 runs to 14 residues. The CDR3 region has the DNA TGTGCCACCAGCAGCACAGCGTTCCAAGAGACCCAGTACTTC. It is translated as CATSSTAFQETQYF.

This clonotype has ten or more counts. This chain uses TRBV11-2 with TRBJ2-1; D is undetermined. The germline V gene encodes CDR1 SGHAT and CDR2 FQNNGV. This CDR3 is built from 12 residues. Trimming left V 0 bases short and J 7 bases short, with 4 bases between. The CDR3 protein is CASSLDWNEQFF. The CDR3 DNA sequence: TGTGCCAGCAGCTTAGATTGGAATGAGCAGTTCTTC.

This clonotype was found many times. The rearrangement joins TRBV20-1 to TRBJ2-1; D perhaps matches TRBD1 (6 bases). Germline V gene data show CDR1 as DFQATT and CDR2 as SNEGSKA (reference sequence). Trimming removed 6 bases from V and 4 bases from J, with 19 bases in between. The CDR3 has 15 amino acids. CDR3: CSARGVDSLYNEQFF. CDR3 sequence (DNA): TGCAGTGCCCGAGGAGTGGACAGTCTTTACAATGAGCAGTTCTTC.

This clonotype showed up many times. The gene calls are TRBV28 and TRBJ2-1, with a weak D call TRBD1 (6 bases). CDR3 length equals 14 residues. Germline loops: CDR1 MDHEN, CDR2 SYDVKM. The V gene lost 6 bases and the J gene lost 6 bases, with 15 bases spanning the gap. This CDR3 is CASSLYRVTNEQFF. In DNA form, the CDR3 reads TGTGCCAGCAGCCTATACAGGGTCACCAATGAGCAGTTCTTC. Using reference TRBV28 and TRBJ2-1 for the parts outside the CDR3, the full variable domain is DVKVTQSSRYLVKRTGEKVFLECVQDMDHENMFWYRQDPGLGLRLIYFSYDVKMKEKGDIPEGYSVSREKKERFSLILESASTNQTSMYLCASSLYRVTNEQFFGPGTRLTVL.

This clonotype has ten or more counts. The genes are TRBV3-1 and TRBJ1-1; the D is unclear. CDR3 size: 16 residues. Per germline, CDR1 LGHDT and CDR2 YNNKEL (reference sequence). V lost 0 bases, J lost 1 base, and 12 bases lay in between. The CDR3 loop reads CASSQDRSGRNTEAFF. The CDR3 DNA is TGTGCCAGCAGCCAAGATAGGAGTGGAAGGAACACTGAAGCTTTCTTT.

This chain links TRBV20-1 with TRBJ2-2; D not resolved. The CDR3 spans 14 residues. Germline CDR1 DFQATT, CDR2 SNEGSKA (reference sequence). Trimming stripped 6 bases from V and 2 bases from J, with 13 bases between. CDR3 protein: CSASRSGNTGELFF. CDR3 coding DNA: TGCAGTGCCAGTCGGTCAGGAAACACCGGGGAGCTGTTTTTT.

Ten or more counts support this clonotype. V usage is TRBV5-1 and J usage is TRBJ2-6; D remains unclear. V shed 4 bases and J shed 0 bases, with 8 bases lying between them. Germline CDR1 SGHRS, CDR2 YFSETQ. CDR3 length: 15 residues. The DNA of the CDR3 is TGCGCCAGCAGCCGACAAAGCTCTGGGGCCAACGTCCTGACTTTC. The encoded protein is CASSRQSSGANVLTF.